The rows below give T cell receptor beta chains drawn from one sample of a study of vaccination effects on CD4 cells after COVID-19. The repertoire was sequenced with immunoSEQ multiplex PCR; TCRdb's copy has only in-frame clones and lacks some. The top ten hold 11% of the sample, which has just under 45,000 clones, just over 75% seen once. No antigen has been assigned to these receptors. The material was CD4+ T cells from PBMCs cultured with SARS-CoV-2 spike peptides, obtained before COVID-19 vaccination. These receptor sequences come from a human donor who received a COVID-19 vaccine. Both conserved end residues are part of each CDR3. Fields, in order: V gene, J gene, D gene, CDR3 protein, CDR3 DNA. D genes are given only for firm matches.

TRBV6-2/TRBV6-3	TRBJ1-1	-	CASSHFSRYENTEAFF	TGTGCCAGCAGCCACTTCTCAAGATACGAGAACACTGAAGCTTTCTTT
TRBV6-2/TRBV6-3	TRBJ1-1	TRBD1	CASSWTGDSVAFF	TGTGCCAGCAGTTGGACAGGGGATTCCGTTGCTTTCTTT
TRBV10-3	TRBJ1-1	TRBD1	CASAGTENTEAFF	TGTGCCTCCGCCGGGACAGAGAACACTGAAGCTTTCTTT
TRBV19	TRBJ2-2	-	CASRNVGQTKNTGELFF	TGTGCCAGTAGGAATGTCGGACAGACCAAGAACACCGGGGAGCTGTTTTTT
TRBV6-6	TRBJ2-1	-	CASRNGQRSYNEQFF	TGTGCCAGCAGGAATGGACAGCGATCCTACAATGAGCAGTTCTTC
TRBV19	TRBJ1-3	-	CASSRGRGNTIYF	TGTGCCAGTAGCCGGGGCCGGGGAAACACCATATATTTT
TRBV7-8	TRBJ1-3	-	CASSLIGTTSSGNTIYF	TGTGCCAGCAGCTTAATTGGGACAACAAGCTCTGGAAACACCATATATTTT
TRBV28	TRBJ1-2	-	CASSAGSYGYTF	TGTGCCAGCAGTGCAGGGTCTTATGGCTACACCTTC
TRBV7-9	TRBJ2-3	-	CASAQGGHSTDTQYF	TGTGCCAGTGCTCAGGGGGGGCATAGCACAGATACGCAGTATTTT
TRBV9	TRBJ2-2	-	CASSVEAARGELFF	TGTGCCAGCAGCGTAGAGGCAGCCCGGGGGGAGCTGTTTTTT
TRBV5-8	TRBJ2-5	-	CASPSLLQETQYF	TGTGCCAGCCCGTCCCTCCTACAAGAGACCCAGTACTTC
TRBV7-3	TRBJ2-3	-	CASSLMYTDTQYF	TGTGCCAGCAGCTTAATGTACACAGATACGCAGTATTTT
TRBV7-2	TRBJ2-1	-	CASSSGAGDNEQFF	TGTGCCAGCAGTTCAGGGGCGGGTGACAATGAGCAGTTCTTC
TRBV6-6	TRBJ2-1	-	CAGRVSGQAYNEQFF	TGTGCCGGAAGAGTTTCAGGGCAGGCCTACAATGAGCAGTTCTTC
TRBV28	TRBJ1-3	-	CASSSYVRDAIYF	TGTGCCAGCAGTTCTTATGTCAGGGACGCCATATATTTT
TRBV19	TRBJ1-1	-	CASSRKRTEAFF	TGTGCCAGTAGTAGAAAACGGACTGAAGCTTTCTTT
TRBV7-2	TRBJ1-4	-	CASSLWMSTNEKLFF	TGTGCCAGCAGCTTATGGATGAGTACTAATGAAAAACTGTTTTTT